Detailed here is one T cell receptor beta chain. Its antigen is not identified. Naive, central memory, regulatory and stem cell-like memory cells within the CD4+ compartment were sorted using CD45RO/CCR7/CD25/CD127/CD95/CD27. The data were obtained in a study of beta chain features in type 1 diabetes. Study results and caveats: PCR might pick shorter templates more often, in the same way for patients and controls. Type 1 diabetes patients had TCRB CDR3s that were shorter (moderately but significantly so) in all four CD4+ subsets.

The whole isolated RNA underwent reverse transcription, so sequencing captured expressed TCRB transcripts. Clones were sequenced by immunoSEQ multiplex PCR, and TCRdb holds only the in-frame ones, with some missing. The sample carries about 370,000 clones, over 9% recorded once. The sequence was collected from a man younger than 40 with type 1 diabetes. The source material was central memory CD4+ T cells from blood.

CDR3 DNA sequence: TGTGCCAGCAGTGAATTTTTAGACGCTAATGAAAAACTGTTTTTT. It is translated as CASSEFLDANEKLFF. This rearrangement joins TRBV25-1 to TRBJ1-4; no definite D call. The V gene's germline CDR1 is MGHDK and CDR2 SYGVNS. This CDR3 region has 15 residues. Trimming left V 1 base short and J 3 bases short, with 9 bases between. The full variable domain, completed using reference TRBV25-1 and TRBJ1-4, is EADIYQTPRYLVIGTGKKITLECSQTMGHDKMYWYQQDPGMELHLIHYSYGVNSTEKGDLSSESTVSRIRTEHFPLTLESARPSHTSQYLCASSEFLDANEKLFFGSGTQLSVL.